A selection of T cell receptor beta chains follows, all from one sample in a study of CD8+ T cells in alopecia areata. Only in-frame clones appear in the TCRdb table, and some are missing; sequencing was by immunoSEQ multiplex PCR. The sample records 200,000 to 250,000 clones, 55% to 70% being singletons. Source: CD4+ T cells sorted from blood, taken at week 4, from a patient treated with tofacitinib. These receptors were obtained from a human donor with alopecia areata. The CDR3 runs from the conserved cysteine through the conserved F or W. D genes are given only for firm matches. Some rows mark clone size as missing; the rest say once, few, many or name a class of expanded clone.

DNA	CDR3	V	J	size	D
TGTGCCAGTAGTGGAACAGGGGACACCGGGGAGCTGTTTTTT	CASSGTGDTGELFF	TRBV19	TRBJ2-2	few	TRBD1
TGTGCCAGCAGTGAAAGGGTCCTACCGGGCTACACCTTC	CASSERVLPGYTF	TRBV2	TRBJ1-2	.	.
TGCGCCAGCAGCCAAAGCCCCACTCAAGAGACCCAGTACTTC	CASSQSPTQETQYF	TRBV4-3	TRBJ2-5	few	.
TGTGCCAGCAGCCAACGGACGGACTCCTACGAGCAGTACTTC	CASSQRTDSYEQYF	TRBV6-5	TRBJ2-7	.	.
TGTGCCAGTACCGGTGGACAGGGGCCGACTGAAGCTTTCTTT	CASTGGQGPTEAFF	TRBV19	TRBJ1-1	few	TRBD1
TGTGCCAGCAATTACAGGGTTGGGACAGATACGCAGTATTTT	CASNYRVGTDTQYF	TRBV2	TRBJ2-3	.	.
TGCGCCAGCAGCCAGCACGGGACAGGGTACGGAGATGGCTACACCTTC	CASSQHGTGYGDGYTF	TRBV4-3	TRBJ1-2	.	TRBD1
TGCGCCAGCAGCTCAATACTAGCGGGGGGCCCGAACAATGAGCAGTTCTTC	CASSSILAGGPNNEQFF	TRBV5-1	TRBJ2-1	.	TRBD2
TGTGCCAGCAGCTTCGGACTAGCGGGGACCGGGGAGCTGTTTTTT	CASSFGLAGTGELFF	TRBV2	TRBJ2-2	.	TRBD2
TGTGCCAGCAGCTTAGATCATCGGGGGGCGATCCAGTACTTC	CASSLDHRGAIQYF	TRBV11-3	TRBJ2-5	.	.
TGCAGCCCCGAACCCAGGGCTTTTAGCCACGAGCAGTACTTC	CSPEPRAFSHEQYF	TRBV29-1	TRBJ2-7	.	.
TGTGCCTGTTGTAGGGAAGAGACCCAGTACTTC	CACCREETQYF	TRBV30	TRBJ2-5	.	.
TGTGCCAGCAGTGGGGGGGTGGTGGGGACAGATACGCAGTATTTT	CASSGGVVGTDTQYF	TRBV27	TRBJ2-3	.	TRBD2
TGTGCCAGCAGCCAAGATATGCTAGCGGGGGGCGCAGATACGCAGTATTTT	CASSQDMLAGGADTQYF	TRBV4-2	TRBJ2-3	.	TRBD2
TGTGCCAGCAGCCCATCAAAGGGGGGCTACACCTTC	CASSPSKGGYTF	TRBV9	TRBJ1-2	.	.
TGTGCCAGCAGCTTACCTTCCGGGACAGGGGGCGGCGGCTACACCTTC	CASSLPSGTGGGGYTF	TRBV7-9	TRBJ1-2	few	TRBD1
TGTGCCAGCAGTCGGGGCTACGAGCAGTACTTC	CASSRGYEQYF	TRBV25-1	TRBJ2-7	.	.
TGTGCCAGCAGCTTGTACAGGGGCCCAGATACGCAGTATTTT	CASSLYRGPDTQYF	TRBV11-2	TRBJ2-3	once	TRBD1
TGTGCCAGCAGTTACAACAGGGGGGGCCTTTACGAGCAGTACTTC	CASSYNRGGLYEQYF	TRBV6-5	TRBJ2-7	once	.
TGTGCCACCAGCCGGCGATCGGGACAGGTGGCCAATGAGCAGTTCTTC	CATSRRSGQVANEQFF	TRBV15	TRBJ2-1	once	TRBD1
TGTGCCAGCAGTTACCGGGACAGGGGTCATGAGCAGTTCTTC	CASSYRDRGHEQFF	TRBV6-5	TRBJ2-1	.	TRBD1
TGTGCCAGCAGTTACACGGGGGGGATGAACACTGAAGCTTTCTTT	CASSYTGGMNTEAFF	TRBV6-5	TRBJ1-1	few	.
TGTGCCAGCAGCCCCGGGACCAGACGAGATACGCAGTATTTT	CASSPGTRRDTQYF	TRBV5-6	TRBJ2-3	.	.
TGTGCATCTTGGGGCGGGGGGACGGATACGCAGTATTTT	CASWGGGTDTQYF	TRBV30	TRBJ2-3	.	TRBD2
TGTGCCAGTAGGTTACAGGGGCCGGCGCGTAATGAGCAGTTCTTC	CASRLQGPARNEQFF	TRBV19	TRBJ2-1	.	TRBD1
TGCAGCGTTGAAGGCAGGGTCCACACAGATACGCAGTATTTT	CSVEGRVHTDTQYF	TRBV29-1	TRBJ2-3	.	.
TGTGCCTGGAGTCTGGGGAGCTCCTACAATGAGCAGTTCTTC	CAWSLGSSYNEQFF	TRBV30	TRBJ2-1	.	.
TGTGCCAGCAGCTATATGGACAGCGCCGAGCAGTACTTC	CASSYMDSAEQYF	TRBV9	TRBJ2-7	.	.
TGTGCCAGCAGCTATACTAGCGGGGACTACAATGAGCAGTTCTTC	CASSYTSGDYNEQFF	TRBV5-5	TRBJ2-1	many	TRBD2
TGTGCCAGCAGCCAGGGACAGGGAGGAGATACCGGGGAGCTGTTTTTT	CASSQGQGGDTGELFF	TRBV4-2	TRBJ2-2	.	TRBD1
TGTGCCAGCAGCCCGCAGGGGGCGGGCGAGCAGTACTTC	CASSPQGAGEQYF	TRBV7-3	TRBJ2-7	.	TRBD1
TGTGCCAGCAGCCTATATGGAGGTGGCTACACCTTC	CASSLYGGGYTF	TRBV7-2	TRBJ1-2	few	.
TGTGCCAGCGCAAGGGACAGCGCCGTCGCTTTCTTT	CASARDSAVAFF	TRBV7-9	TRBJ1-1	.	TRBD1
TGTGCCTGGAGTCTTACCGGGGAGCTGTTTTTT	CAWSLTGELFF	TRBV30	TRBJ2-2	.	.
TGTGCCAGCAGCTTACAGAGGAACACCGGGGAGCTGTTTTTT	CASSLQRNTGELFF	TRBV11-1	TRBJ2-2	.	.
TGTGCCTGGAGCTTGGCCGGGGCAAGGGGAGCTTTCTTT	CAWSLAGARGAFF	TRBV30	TRBJ1-1	.	.
TGTGCCACCAGCAGAGATAGCGGGACAGGGGGCGTTGAGCAGTTCTTC	CATSRDSGTGGVEQFF	TRBV15	TRBJ2-1	.	TRBD1
TGCAGCGTTCTCCGGGGGGCAGCGGGGAATGAGCAGTTCTTC	CSVLRGAAGNEQFF	TRBV29-1	TRBJ2-1	.	.
TGTGCCGTGCTGGGGCAGGGGGCTTTCTATGGCTACACCTTC	CAVLGQGAFYGYTF	TRBV6-5	TRBJ1-2	.	TRBD1
TGTGCCAGCAGTCACCGACAGGGGCTGGCTCCTGCACCCCTCCACTTT	CASSHRQGLAPAPLHF	TRBV6-6	TRBJ1-6	.	TRBD1
TGTGCCAGCAGCCAAGGGGGTTCTAGCGGGGACTACAATGAGCAGTTCTTC	CASSQGGSSGDYNEQFF	TRBV4-2	TRBJ2-1	once	TRBD2
TGTGCCAGCAGCCGTCTAGAAGCGGGCACAGATACGCAGTATTTT	CASSRLEAGTDTQYF	TRBV4-2	TRBJ2-3	.	.
TGTGCCAGCAGTCTGAGCGGGGGGAGGGCAGAGACCCAGTACTTC	CASSLSGGRAETQYF	TRBV6-5	TRBJ2-5	.	TRBD2
TGCGCCAGTAAAGGAGACGGTACCTACGAGCAGTACTTC	CASKGDGTYEQYF	TRBV5-1	TRBJ2-7	.	.
TGTGCCAGCATTGGGGGGACAGATACGCAGTATTTT	CASIGGTDTQYF	TRBV6-5	TRBJ2-3	once	.
TGTGCCAGCAGTTACGCCTCAGCGCGGGAGACCCAGTACTTC	CASSYASARETQYF	TRBV6-5	TRBJ2-5	.	.
TGTGCCTGGACCCCGGACAGCCGCATAGGGGTGACCCAGTACTTC	CAWTPDSRIGVTQYF	TRBV30	TRBJ2-5	.	.
TGTGCCAGTAGCTCGACAGGGATCGACTTTGCAACTAATGAAAAACTGTTTTTT	CASSSTGIDFATNEKLFF	TRBV19	TRBJ1-4	few	TRBD1
TGTGCCAGCAGTTGGGGGACTAGCGGGGGCACAGATACGCAGTATTTT	CASSWGTSGGTDTQYF	TRBV27	TRBJ2-3	few	TRBD2
TGTGCCAGCAGCTTAGTTACGGGGGACGGGGAGCTGTTTTTT	CASSLVTGDGELFF	TRBV7-8	TRBJ2-2	.	.
TGTGCCAGCAGTATTAGGGGGGACACTGAAGCTTTCTTT	CASSIRGDTEAFF	TRBV6-5	TRBJ1-1	few	.
TGTGCCAGTAGTATGGTACAGGATAATTCACCCCTCCACTTT	CASSMVQDNSPLHF	TRBV19	TRBJ1-6	few	.
TGTGCCAGCAGTGGCCGGACAGGTAGCACAGATACGCAGTATTTT	CASSGRTGSTDTQYF	TRBV25-1	TRBJ2-3	.	TRBD1
TGTGCCAGCAGCTCTGATGGGGCCAACGTCCTGACTTTC	CASSSDGANVLTF	TRBV6-5	TRBJ2-6	few	.
TGTGCCAGCAGCTTAACGTCAGGGGGTAACGGGGAGCTGTTTTTT	CASSLTSGGNGELFF	TRBV7-2	TRBJ2-2	once	TRBD1
TGTGCCAGCAGCTTAGGTTCGGGGACCGCCTACGAGCAGTACTTC	CASSLGSGTAYEQYF	TRBV7-2	TRBJ2-7	.	.
TGTGCCTGGAGTATCGGTACGGGGACAGATACGCAGTATTTT	CAWSIGTGTDTQYF	TRBV30	TRBJ2-3	.	.
TGTGCCAGCAGTTACTCGCGGAGGGCTAATTCACCCCTCCACTTT	CASSYSRRANSPLHF	TRBV6-5	TRBJ1-6	.	.
TGTGCCAGCAGCCAAGGTGACAGGGGGCTCGGATCACCCCTCCACTTT	CASSQGDRGLGSPLHF	TRBV4-2	TRBJ1-6	.	TRBD1
TGTGCCAGCAGGTTGGACAGGGTAAAGGAAAAACTGTTTTTT	CASRLDRVKEKLFF	TRBV7-8	TRBJ1-4	.	TRBD1